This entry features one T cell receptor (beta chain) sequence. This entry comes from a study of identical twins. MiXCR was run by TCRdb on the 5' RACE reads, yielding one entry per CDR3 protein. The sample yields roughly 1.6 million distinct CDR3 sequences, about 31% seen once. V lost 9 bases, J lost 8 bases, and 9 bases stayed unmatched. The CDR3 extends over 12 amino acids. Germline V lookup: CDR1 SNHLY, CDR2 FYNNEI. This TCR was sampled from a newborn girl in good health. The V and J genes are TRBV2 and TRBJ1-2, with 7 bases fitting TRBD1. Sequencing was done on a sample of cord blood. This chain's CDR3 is CASSTGSEGYTF. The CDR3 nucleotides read TGTGCCAGTTCGACAGGGTCGGAAGGCTACACCTTC. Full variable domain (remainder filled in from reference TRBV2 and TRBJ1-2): EPEVTQTPSHQVTQMGQEVILRCVPISNHLYFYWYRQILGQKVEFLVSFYNNEISEKSEIFDDQFSVERPDGSNFTLKIRSTKLEDSAMYFCASSTGSEGYTFGSGTRLTVV.